This passage covers 5 T cell receptor beta chains from one sample sequenced in a study of blood T cells in healthy people across ages (dated by TCRdb to about 2015). The library was obtained by 5' RACE. Data came from an Illumina HiSeq 2500. The second PCR ran for about 6 to 12 cycles and used a J-beta primer mix along with a sample-barcoded 5' primer. TCRdb reprocessing: public reads trimmed at Q25 with fastp, clones called with MiXCR, in-frame beta chains kept. A single entry per CDR3 protein holds the most common genes and DNA from its merged rows. This sample has hundreds of thousands of distinct CDR3 sequences in its table, and 20% to 25% of those were observed once. More than 3% of the sample lies in the top ten. Sequencing used blood. These receptors were obtained from a man in his 70s in good health.

The V and J genes are TRBV20-1 and TRBJ2-3, with D perhaps matching TRBD2 (6 bases). The CDR3 length is 13 residues. V was pared by 1 base and J by 4 bases, with 9 bases between. The V gene's germline CDR1 is DFQATT and CDR2 SNEGSKA (reference sequence). CDR3: CSARAGVADTQYF. DNA of the CDR3: TGCAGTGCTAGAGCGGGAGTGGCAGATACGCAGTATTTT.

This clonotype came up a few times. The chain links TRBV7-8 to TRBJ2-5; 11 bases map to TRBD2. The J call could be wrong; TRBJ2-1 is a better fit for the DNA end. The CDR3 covers 12 residues. Per germline, CDR1 SGHVS and CDR2 FQNEAQ. This chain's CDR3 is CASSTGTSGQFF. In DNA form, the CDR3 reads TGTGCCAGCAGCACCGGGACTAGCGGACAGTTCTTC.

This clonotype was seen a handful of times. V gene TRBV5-1 combines with J gene TRBJ2-2, with 8 bases lining up with TRBD1. Germline-derived CDR1 and CDR2 are SGHRS and YFSETQ. There are 15 residues in the CDR3. V dropped 4 bases and J dropped 3; count of bases not matched to a gene: 5. CDR3: CASSHGQGYTGELFF. CDR3 DNA: TGCGCCAGCAGCCACGGACAGGGCTACACCGGGGAGCTGTTTTTT.

The V gene is TRBV27, the J gene TRBJ1-3; no clear D gene. CDR3 length equals 13 residues. From germline, CDR1 is MNHEY and CDR2 SMNVEV (reference sequence). Deletions cut 6 bases from V and 4 bases from J, with 10 bases between. CDR3 coding DNA: TGTGCCAGCAGCCGTTTATCCGGAAACACCATATATTTT. This translates into CASSRLSGNTIYF.

This clonotype came up a few times. The chain employs TRBV7-3 and TRBJ2-2; D is unclear. V lost 4 bases to trimming and J lost 3 bases, with 9 bases between them. This CDR3 spans 14 amino acids. From germline, CDR1 is SGHTA and CDR2 FQGTGA. The CDR3 spells CASSSLPDTGELFF. The CDR3 DNA follows: TGTGCCAGCAGCTCCCTGCCGGACACCGGGGAGCTGTTTTTT.